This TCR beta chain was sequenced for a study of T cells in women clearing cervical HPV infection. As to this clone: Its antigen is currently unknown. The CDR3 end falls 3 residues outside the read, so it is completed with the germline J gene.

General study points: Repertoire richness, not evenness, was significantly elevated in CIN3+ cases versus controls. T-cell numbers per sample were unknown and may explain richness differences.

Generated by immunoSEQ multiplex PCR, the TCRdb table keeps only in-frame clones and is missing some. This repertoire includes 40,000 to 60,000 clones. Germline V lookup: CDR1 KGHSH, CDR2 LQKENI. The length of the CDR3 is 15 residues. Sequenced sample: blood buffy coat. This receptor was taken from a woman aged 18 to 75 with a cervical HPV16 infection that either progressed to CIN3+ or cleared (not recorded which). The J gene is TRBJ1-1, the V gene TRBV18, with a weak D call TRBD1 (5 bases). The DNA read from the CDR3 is TGTGCCAGCTCACCACCCGGGACTAGCGGAGAGACC. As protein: CASSPPGTSGET. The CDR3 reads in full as CASSPPGTSGETAFF.